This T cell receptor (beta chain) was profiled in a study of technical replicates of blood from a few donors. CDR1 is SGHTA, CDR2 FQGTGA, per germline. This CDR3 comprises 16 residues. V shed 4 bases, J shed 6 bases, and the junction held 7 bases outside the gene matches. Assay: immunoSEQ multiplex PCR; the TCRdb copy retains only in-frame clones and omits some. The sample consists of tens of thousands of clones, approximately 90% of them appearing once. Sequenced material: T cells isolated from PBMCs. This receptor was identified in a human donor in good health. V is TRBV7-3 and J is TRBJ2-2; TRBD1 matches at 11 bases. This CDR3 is CASSYRTGGASGELFF. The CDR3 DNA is TGTGCCAGCAGCTACCGGACAGGGGGCGCCTCCGGGGAGCTGTTTTTT.